A selection of T cell receptor beta chains follows, all from one sample in a study of read filtering for tumor transcriptome and immune sequencing. TCRdb used MiXCR to reprocess the reads, holding one entry per CDR3 protein. Of about 47,000 distinct CDR3 sequences listed, 12% were seen once; the top ten hold 14% to 15%. The sequenced sample was a population of CD138-negative cells sorted from bone marrow. These receptors were collected from a donor over 35 with multiple myeloma. Both conserved end residues are trimmed from each CDR3. D genes are given only for firm matches.

V gene	D gene	J gene	CDR3 protein
TRBV30	.	TRBJ2-1	AWMYEESYNEQF
TRBV29-1	TRBD1	TRBJ1-1	RGDSLSTEAF
TRBV20-1	.	TRBJ2-7	SALPMDREGSYEQY
TRBV7-2	TRBD2	TRBJ2-2	ASSVRTSGNTGELF
TRBV5-1	TRBD1	TRBJ1-6	ASSLRQGDNSPLH
TRBV7-9	.	TRBJ2-1	ASSLRGGAQRNEQF
TRBV3-1	TRBD1	TRBJ2-3	ASSQRLRQGAGYTQY
TRBV4-2	TRBD1	TRBJ2-1	ASSQGRDRAPYNEQF
TRBV12-3/TRBV12-4	TRBD1	TRBJ1-1	ASSRNQGANTEAF
TRBV7-8	TRBD2	TRBJ2-7	ASSLGTSGRYEQY
TRBV11-2	.	TRBJ1-5	ASSLDNSNQPQH
TRBV18	.	TRBJ2-2	ASSPPAGLNTGELF
TRBV28	.	TRBJ1-1	ASCSPASFTEAF
TRBV7-2	.	TRBJ1-5	ASSPQISPYSNQPQH
TRBV11-2	.	TRBJ1-6	ASSLNLNSPLH
TRBV7-3	.	TRBJ2-5	ASSLGPPVGAETQY
TRBV5-1	.	TRBJ1-1	ASSLPGVANTEAF
TRBV12-3/TRBV12-4	.	TRBJ1-5	ASSLGAGGNQPQH
TRBV5-6	.	TRBJ2-1	ASSLADRTSSYNEQF
TRBV7-9	.	TRBJ2-2	ASSHGVSRASGELF
TRBV6-2/TRBV6-3	TRBD2	TRBJ2-1	ASSISGTSYNEQF
TRBV4-1	.	TRBJ1-5	ASSPGQDNRRNQPQH
TRBV6-2/TRBV6-3	TRBD1	TRBJ2-6	ASSYLARTGSISGANVLT
TRBV12-3/TRBV12-4	.	TRBJ2-5	ASSRGMGETQY
TRBV19	.	TRBJ1-5	ASSIERQPQH
TRBV18	.	TRBJ2-2	ASSPQRTGELF
TRBV6-2/TRBV6-3	.	TRBJ2-3	ASSIRGGSDTQY
TRBV5-4	TRBD2	TRBJ2-7	ASSSPSGRAGEQY
TRBV20-1	.	TRBJ1-3	SAPDRTHSGNTIY
TRBV20-1	TRBD2	TRBJ2-7	SATPSGILYEQY
TRBV5-6	TRBD2	TRBJ2-7	ASSPSTSGNYEQY
TRBV5-4	TRBD1	TRBJ2-1	ASSGGQQVYNEQF
TRBV20-1	.	TRBJ2-5	SARDVGGETQY
TRBV6-5	.	TRBJ2-3	ASSYREASTDTQY
TRBV29-1	.	TRBJ2-3	SVYGGREGTDTQY
TRBV19	TRBD1	TRBJ2-1	ASSIIGRGQYYNEQF
TRBV6-5	.	TRBJ2-2	ASLATNTGELF
TRBV5-1	TRBD1	TRBJ2-3	ASSSSGTGTDTQY
TRBV6-2/TRBV6-3	.	TRBJ2-3	ASSYSPAATVTQY
TRBV7-9	.	TRBJ1-1	ASSLGGPYEAF
TRBV28	TRBD1	TRBJ2-5	ASSFPGQGGETQY
TRBV7-3	TRBD2	TRBJ2-2	ASSLKPSGLGNTGELF
TRBV29-1	TRBD1	TRBJ2-1	SVKLDRGNEQF
TRBV12-3/TRBV12-4	TRBD2	TRBJ2-2	ASSVTSGYTGELF
TRBV2	.	TRBJ1-6	ASGGSSYNSPLH
TRBV10-3	TRBD1	TRBJ2-5	AIRTETGEETQY
TRBV28	TRBD1	TRBJ2-1	ASSLRGQGTHEQF
TRBV28	.	TRBJ1-1	ASSSWTSAVNTEAF
TRBV7-9	.	TRBJ1-4	ASSLDRVEKLF